The 16 T cell receptor beta chains reported below all come from one sample, sequenced in a study of blood T cell repertoires in COVID-19. This table comes from immunoSEQ multiplex PCR, and its TCRdb copy is limited to in-frame clones, with some not included. The sample has about 160,000 clones; approximately 82% are singletons. The source material was peripheral blood. The receptors come from a woman older than 75 with active or convalescent COVID-19.

The chain employs TRBV3-1 (or the pseudogene TRBV3-2) and TRBJ1-1; TRBD1 matches 7 bases. The CDR3 is made up of 12 amino acids. Germline-derived CDR1 and CDR2 are LGHDT and YNNKEL (reference sequence). V lost 1 base, J lost 10 bases, and 3 bases stayed unmatched. This chain's CDR3 is CASSQGTGVAFF. CDR3 bases: TGTGCCAGCAGCCAAGGGACAGGAGTAGCTTTCTTT.

This chain connects TRBV2 to TRBJ1-1; D possibly corresponds to TRBD1 (6 bases). V was pared by 2 bases and J by 8 bases, with 12 bases between. The germline V gene has CDR1 SNHLY and CDR2 FYNNEI. This CDR3 has 13 residues. This CDR3 is CASSESPRGEAFF. In DNA form, the CDR3 reads TGTGCCAGCAGTGAATCCCCCAGGGGCGAAGCTTTCTTT.

In its sample, this clone was seen once. The V gene is TRBV4-1, the J gene TRBJ1-1; 11 positions agree with TRBD1. CDR3 size: 15 residues. V shed 2 bases and J 3 bases; nucleotides not matched to a gene: 2. CDR1 and CDR2 from the germline V gene are MGHRA and YSYEKL. The CDR3 is CASSQPGQGDTEAFF. The CDR3 DNA reads TGCGCCAGCAGCCAACCGGGACAGGGGGACACTGAAGCTTTCTTT.

This rearrangement joins TRBV15 to TRBJ2-1, with 10 bases matching TRBD2. CDR3 length equals 16 residues. V was clipped by 9 bases and J by 4 bases; unmatched bases: 12. The germline CDR1 and CDR2 sequences are LNHNV and YYDKDF (reference sequence). The DNA of the CDR3 is TGTGCCACAGGGGAACTAGCGGGAATGGGGTACAATGAGCAGTTCTTC. Residues: CATGELAGMGYNEQFF.

V and J are TRBV2 and TRBJ1-5; a possible D gene is TRBD1 (5 bases). This CDR3 has 15 residues. Trimming pared 8 bases from V and 4 bases from J, leaving 18 bases between. Germline values: CDR1 SNHLY, CDR2 FYNNEI. The CDR3 DNA follows: TGTGCCAGCGGAGGGGCACTTCAGGGAAATCAGCCCCAGCATTTT. Translated: CASGGALQGNQPQHF.

This chain links TRBV9 with TRBJ2-1; 9 nucleotides match TRBD2. The CDR3 is 16 amino acids. V was clipped by 2 bases and J by 4 bases; unmatched bases: 7. Germline assignment: CDR1 SGDLS and CDR2 YYNGEE. The CDR3 protein is CASSVYSGSPYNEQFF. The CDR3 region has the DNA TGTGCCAGCAGCGTCTATAGCGGGAGCCCGTACAATGAGCAGTTCTTC.

The rearrangement joins TRBV5-1 to TRBJ1-5, with D tentatively TRBD1 (5 bases). CDR1 and CDR2 from the germline V gene are SGHRS and YFSETQ. The CDR3 spans 18 residues. V was trimmed by 0 bases and J by 0 bases, leaving 16 bases between them. The CDR3 spells CASSLGPGGFGSNQPQHF. Here the CDR3 DNA reads TGCGCCAGCAGCTTGGGCCCCGGGGGATTTGGTAGCAATCAGCCCCAGCATTTT.

The CDR3 nucleotides are TGTGCCAGCAGTCCCTTTCCGGGAGGGCCGGGCACAGATACGCAGTATTTT. Protein product: CASSPFPGGPGTDTQYF. The chain joins TRBV14 to TRBJ2-3, with 8 nucleotides matching TRBD2. Germline V gives CDR1 SGHDN, CDR2 FVKESK. The CDR3 is 17 residues long. Losses at the gene ends were 6 bases for V and 1 base for J; bases not matched to a gene: 12.

The chain employs TRBV3-1 (or the pseudogene TRBV3-2) and TRBJ2-3; 9 positions match TRBD1. Trimming cost V 2 bases and J 4 bases; bases outside gene matches: 4. CDR1 LGHDT and CDR2 YNNKEL come from the germline V gene (reference sequence). The CDR3 has 15 amino acids. The CDR3 nucleotides are TGTGCCAGCAGCCAATGGGACAGGGATGCAGATACGCAGTATTTT. Translating gives CASSQWDRDADTQYF.

The gene calls are TRBV2 and TRBJ2-5; 8 bases are a match to TRBD2. V shed 5 bases, J shed 4 bases, and the junction held 9 bases outside the gene matches. CDR1 is SNHLY and CDR2 is FYNNEI in the germline V gene. The length of the CDR3 is 15 residues. CDR3 sequence: CASSILSGSGETQYF. The CDR3 DNA sequence: TGTGCCAGCAGTATCCTAAGCGGGAGTGGAGAGACCCAGTACTTC.

This rearrangement joins TRBV5-1 to TRBJ1-5; D uncertain. V lost 0 bases, J lost 1 base, and 8 bases lay in between. The CDR3 is 15 amino acids. The V gene's germline CDR1 is SGHRS and CDR2 YFSETQ. As DNA, the CDR3 is TGCGCCAGCAGCTTGGGCGGATCAAGCAATCAGCCCCAGCATTTT. It translates to CASSLGGSSNQPQHF.

V usage is TRBV4-1 and J usage is TRBJ2-7; D gene unclear. Germline CDR1 reads MGHRA; CDR2 reads YSYEKL. CDR3 length equals 15 residues. V was clipped by 0 bases and J by 8 bases, with 17 bases between them. Here the CDR3 reads CASSQEVYPPPKQYF. As DNA, the CDR3 is TGCGCCAGCAGCCAAGAAGTCTACCCTCCTCCGAAGCAGTACTTC.

A note on this clone: The sample holds other DNA sequences that translate to the same CDR3. This chain links TRBV9 with TRBJ2-1; D perhaps matches TRBD2 (5 bases). V was pared by 1 base and J by 7 bases, with 9 bases between. This CDR3 has 13 amino acids. The germline V gene encodes CDR1 SGDLS and CDR2 YYNGEE. CDR3 bases: TGTGCCAGCAGCGTAAAAGGAGGAAATGAGCAGTTCTTC. It is translated as CASSVKGGNEQFF. Full variable domain (remainder filled in from reference TRBV9 and TRBJ2-1): DSGVTQTPKHLITATGQRVTLRCSPRSGDLSVYWYQQSLDQGLQFLIQYYNGEERAKGNILERFSAQQFPDLHSELNLSSLELGDSALYFCASSVKGGNEQFFGPGTRLTVL.

The genes are TRBV4-1 and TRBJ2-1; 10 bases fit TRBD1. CDR1 and CDR2 from the germline V gene are MGHRA and YSYEKL. This CDR3 has 17 residues. The V gene end was trimmed by 4 bases and the J gene end by 5 bases; junction bases not matched to a gene: 11. The CDR3 loop reads CASSPRPGQGINNEQFF. CDR3 nucleotides: TGCGCCAGCAGCCCGCGACCGGGACAGGGGATAAACAATGAGCAGTTCTTC.

This chain connects TRBV6-5 to TRBJ1-1; D may be TRBD1 (5 bases). Germline assignment: CDR1 MNHEY and CDR2 SVGAGI. V was cut by 8 bases and J by 10 bases, with 17 bases left in between. CDR3 length: 12 residues. DNA for the CDR3: TGTGCCAGCTGGGTCTTCAGGGTAAGAGCTTTCTTT. This encodes CASWVFRVRAFF.

The rearrangement joins TRBV5-1 to TRBJ2-1; tentatively, D is TRBD1 (7 bases). Trimming left V 4 bases short and J 6 bases short, with 11 bases between. There are 13 residues in the CDR3. Germline CDR1 SGHRS, CDR2 YFSETQ. This CDR3 is CASSAGTANEQFF. For the CDR3, the DNA is TGCGCCAGCAGCGCGGGGACAGCCAATGAGCAGTTCTTC.